This T cell receptor beta chain appears in the sequencing data of a study of cytomegalovirus exposure and HLA in healthy donors. About the study: Genotyping of 300 to 450 donors showed that 80% to 90% belonged to the Caucasian-associated ancestry cluster.

The trim removed 5 bases at V and 1 base at J, leaving 5 bases unmatched. The CDR3 has 16 residues. Germline loops: CDR1 SGHRS, CDR2 YFSETQ. The PCR contained 60 Vbeta and 13 Jbeta primers. Data came from immunoSEQ multiplex PCR; TCRdb stores just in-frame clones and leaves some out. The data contain about 120,000 clones, 78% of them singletons. This TCR was sampled from a female donor in good health and CMV-seronegative. The chain is built from TRBV5-1 and TRBJ2-6; 8 nucleotides align to TRBD1. Sequencing was carried out using PBMCs. The CDR3 spells CASSDRGTSGANVLTF. The CDR3 coding sequence is TGCGCCAGCAGTGACAGGGGAACTTCTGGGGCCAACGTCCTGACTTTC.